The 4 T cell receptor beta chains below all came from one sample that was sequenced in a study of blood T cells in healthy people across ages. Sample-barcoded 5' priming and a J-beta primer mix drove a second PCR of about 6 to 11 cycles. MiXCR, run by TCRdb on the 5' RACE reads, gives a single entry per CDR3 protein. The sample includes 700,000 to 900,000 distinct CDR3 sequences, about 53% of them seen just once. Sample: blood. All receptors derive from a man older than 75 in good health.

The table lists this clonotype with a few counts. The chain carries TRBV12-3 or TRBV12-4 and TRBJ2-1; the D is unclear. The CDR3 sequence is 13 residues long. The V gene lost 2 bases and the J gene lost 5 bases, with 7 bases spanning the gap. CDR3 residues: CASSLPGDNEQFF. CDR3 nucleotides: TGTGCCAGCAGTTTACCAGGCGACAATGAGCAGTTCTTC.

The chain is built from TRBV4-1 and TRBJ2-7; either TRBD1 or TRBD2 may supply D (6 bases each). V lost 0 bases, J lost 2 bases, and 20 bases lay in between. Looked up from germline, CDR1 is MGHRA and CDR2 is YSYEKL. CDR3 length: 18 residues. The CDR3 DNA reads as TGCGCCAGCAGCCAAGAGGGGGCGTCCGGAGGGCGAACCTACGAGCAGTACTTC. Translation gives CASSQEGASGGRTYEQYF.

The gene calls are TRBV7-2 and TRBJ2-1; 8 nucleotides agree with TRBD2. V gave up 2 bases and J gave up 6 bases; unmatched junction bases: 9. The germline CDR1 and CDR2 sequences are SGHTA and FQGNSA. CDR3 size: 16 residues. CDR3 sequence reads: CASSLHTSGLPNEQFF. The DNA of the CDR3 is TGTGCCAGCAGCTTACATACTAGCGGCCTCCCCAATGAGCAGTTCTTC.

This clonotype was seen only a few times. This chain links TRBV20-1 with TRBJ2-5; 10 bases are shared with TRBD2. The J call may be incorrect, as the DNA end agrees better with TRBJ2-7. The V gene's germline CDR1 is DFQATT and CDR2 SNEGSKA (reference sequence). The CDR3 consists of 13 residues. The CDR3 loop is CSASLAGASEQYF. The CDR3 DNA is TGCAGTGCTAGTCTAGCGGGAGCCTCCGAGCAGTACTTC.